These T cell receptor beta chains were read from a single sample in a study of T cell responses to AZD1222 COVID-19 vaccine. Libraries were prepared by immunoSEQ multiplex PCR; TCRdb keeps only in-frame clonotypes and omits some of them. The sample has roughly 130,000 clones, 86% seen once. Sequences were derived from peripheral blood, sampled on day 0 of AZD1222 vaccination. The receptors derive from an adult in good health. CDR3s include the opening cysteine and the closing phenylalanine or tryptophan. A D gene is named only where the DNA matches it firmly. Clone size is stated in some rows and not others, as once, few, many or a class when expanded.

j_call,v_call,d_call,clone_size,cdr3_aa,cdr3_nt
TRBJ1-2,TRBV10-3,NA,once,CAISETTVDRYGYTF,TGTGCCATCAGTGAGACTACAGTTGATCGCTATGGCTACACCTTC
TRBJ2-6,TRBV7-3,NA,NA,CASSLVGAGAAGANVLTF,TGTGCCAGCAGCTTAGTTGGGGCCGGGGCGGCTGGGGCCAACGTCCTGACTTTC
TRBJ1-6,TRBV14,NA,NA,CASSQEQFSPLHF,TGTGCCAGCAGCCAAGAACAGTTTTCACCCCTCCACTTT
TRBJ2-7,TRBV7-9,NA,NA,CASSSNMAGGSYEQYF,TGTGCCAGCAGCTCAAACATGGCAGGGGGGAGTTACGAGCAGTACTTC
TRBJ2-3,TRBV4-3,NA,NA,CASSFRASTDTQYF,TGCGCCAGCAGCTTCCGGGCCAGCACAGATACGCAGTATTTT
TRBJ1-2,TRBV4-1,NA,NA,CASSQDWLRGRGNYGYTF,TGCGCCAGCAGCCAAGATTGGCTCCGCGGTCGGGGGAACTATGGCTACACCTTC
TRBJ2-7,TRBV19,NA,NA,CASSIQPNSYEQYF,TGTGCCAGTAGTATCCAACCCAATTCCTACGAGCAGTACTTC
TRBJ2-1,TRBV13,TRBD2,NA,CASSPHGREGNWDEQFF,TGTGCCAGCAGCCCACACGGGCGGGAGGGAAACTGGGATGAGCAGTTCTTC
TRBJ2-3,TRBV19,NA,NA,CASSTPGIRSSTDTQYF,TGTGCCAGTAGTACCCCGGGCATTCGATCTAGCACAGATACGCAGTATTTT
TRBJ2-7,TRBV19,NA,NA,CASSIVEAGLYEQYF,TGTGCCAGTAGTATAGTGGAGGCGGGGCTATACGAGCAGTACTTC
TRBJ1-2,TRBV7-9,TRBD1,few,CASSTEGQGGGYTF,TGTGCCAGCAGCACGGAGGGACAGGGGGGTGGCTACACCTTC
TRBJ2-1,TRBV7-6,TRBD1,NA,CASSPDRGQNEQFF,TGTGCCAGCAGCCCGGACAGGGGGCAGAATGAGCAGTTCTTC
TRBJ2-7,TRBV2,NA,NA,CASGGRGHEQYF,TGTGCCAGCGGGGGCAGGGGCCACGAGCAGTACTTC
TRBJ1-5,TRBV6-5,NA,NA,CASWRGVGNQPQHF,TGTGCCAGCTGGCGGGGGGTGGGCAATCAGCCCCAGCATTTT
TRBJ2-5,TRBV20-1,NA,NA,CSARGVETQYF,TGCAGTGCTAGGGGTGTGGAGACCCAGTACTTC
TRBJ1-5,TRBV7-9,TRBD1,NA,CASSRTGGNQPQHF,TGTGCCAGCAGCCGGACAGGGGGCAATCAGCCCCAGCATTTT